The source of this TCR beta chain is a study of T cell responses to AZD1222 COVID-19 vaccine. Study-wide results and limits: Clonal diversity was possibly underestimated, and the donors were mostly white British, with more females. Nearly half of unique spike-specific TCRs reportedly avoided B.1.351 and B.1.1.7 mutated regions.

From germline, CDR1 is MDHEN and CDR2 SYDVKM. CDR3 size: 15 residues. V was trimmed by 7 bases and J by 2 bases, leaving 15 bases between them. Method: immunoSEQ multiplex PCR; TCRdb's copy keeps in-frame clones and lacks some. The data show about 150,000 clones, with around 90% seen just once and approximately 17% held by the top ten. About this clone: What it binds is unknown.

The receptor was derived from an adult in good health. The sample consisted of peripheral blood, taken on day 0 of AZD1222 vaccination. This sequence joins TRBV28 and TRBJ2-1; D is unresolved. The CDR3 DNA is TGTGCCAGCACCCCGCTGGGCCGACCCTACAATGAGCAGTTCTTC. Translating it yields CASTPLGRPYNEQFF.